One and the same sample provided the 3 T cell receptor beta chains below, sequenced in a study of identical twins. TCRdb reprocessed the 5' RACE reads via MiXCR and lists one record per CDR3 protein. The sample includes about 1.7 million distinct CDR3 sequences, roughly 35% of them seen just once. The sequencing input was cord blood. These TCRs come from a newborn girl in good health.

In this sample, this clonotype turned up many times. This sequence joins TRBV7-2 and TRBJ2-1, with 9 bases fitting TRBD2. Germline CDR1 reads SGHTA; CDR2 reads FQGNSA. The CDR3 extends over 17 amino acids. Trimming took 1 base from V and 7 from J; bases not matched to a gene: 11. For the CDR3, the DNA is TGTGCCAGCAGCTTAGAGGGTCCGGGACTAGCTTATAATGAGCAGTTCTTC. Amino acid sequence: CASSLEGPGLAYNEQFF.

This clonotype showed up just a few times. The chain recombines TRBV12-3 or TRBV12-4 with TRBJ2-1, with 10 bases lining up with TRBD2. There are 19 residues in the CDR3. The V segment lost 3 bases and the J segment 4 bases; nucleotides outside the gene matches: 15. This CDR3 is CASSLKAGGWGVRYNEQFF. The CDR3 DNA reads TGTGCCAGCAGTTTGAAAGCGGGAGGGTGGGGTGTAAGGTACAATGAGCAGTTCTTC.

The chain links TRBV2 to TRBJ2-1; TRBD1 aligns across 10 bases. The CDR3 is 13 amino acids. J gave up 10 bases and V 8 bases, and 8 bases lay outside the gene matches. In germline, CDR1 is SNHLY, CDR2 FYNNEI. The DNA for the CDR3 is TGTGCCAGCCACGGGACAGGGGAGGTAGAGCAGTTCTTC. This sequence encodes CASHGTGEVEQFF.